The entry below describes one T cell receptor (beta chain). This CDR3 comprises 15 residues. CDR1 and CDR2 (germline): SEHNR, FQNEAQ (reference sequence). J gave up 7 bases and V 3 bases, and 7 bases lay outside the gene matches. The sample comes from a study of blood T cell repertoires in COVID-19. In the study's own analysis: Quantification of nucleated cells was approximated via reference gene primer amplification. The assay was immunoSEQ multiplex PCR, and TCRdb's table has in-frame clones only and misses some. That table furnishes V, J and clone size, whereas the DNA furnished D and trimming. The data show 300,000 to 400,000 clones, with approximately 89% seen just once and roughly 3% held by the top ten.

The TCR sequence derives from a young woman who had recovered from COVID-19. The source material was peripheral blood. The chain recombines TRBV7-9 with TRBJ2-1; 9 bases match TRBD1. The CDR3 here is CASSFLDRGGNEQFF. DNA for the CDR3: TGTGCCAGCAGCTTCTTGGACAGGGGCGGAAATGAGCAGTTCTTC.